This TCR beta chain was recovered during a study of blood T cell repertoires in COVID-19. Overall study context: Samples came from the United States, Italy and Spain, spanning acute and convalescent COVID-19. T cells, B-cell-depleted T cells, or PBMCs provided the cDNA or gDNA that served as material.

The J segment lost 3 bases and the V segment lost 4 bases, leaving 4 bases of the junction unmatched. This CDR3 contains 17 residues. CDR1 and CDR2 (germline): LNHDA, SQIVND (reference sequence). TCRdb keeps only in-frame clones here, not all; method: immunoSEQ multiplex PCR. Found here are about 110,000 clones, 76% of them singletons; the top ten hold roughly 3.8%. This clone has more than one count but fewer than ten. The receptor was derived from a woman of 80 years or more with acute or convalescent COVID-19. The chain has TRBV19 and TRBJ2-1; the match to TRBD2 covers 15 bases. The specimen was peripheral blood. This CDR3 is CASSTGLAGGYYNEQFF. Written as DNA, the CDR3 is TGTGCCAGTAGTACAGGACTAGCGGGAGGGTACTACAATGAGCAGTTCTTC.